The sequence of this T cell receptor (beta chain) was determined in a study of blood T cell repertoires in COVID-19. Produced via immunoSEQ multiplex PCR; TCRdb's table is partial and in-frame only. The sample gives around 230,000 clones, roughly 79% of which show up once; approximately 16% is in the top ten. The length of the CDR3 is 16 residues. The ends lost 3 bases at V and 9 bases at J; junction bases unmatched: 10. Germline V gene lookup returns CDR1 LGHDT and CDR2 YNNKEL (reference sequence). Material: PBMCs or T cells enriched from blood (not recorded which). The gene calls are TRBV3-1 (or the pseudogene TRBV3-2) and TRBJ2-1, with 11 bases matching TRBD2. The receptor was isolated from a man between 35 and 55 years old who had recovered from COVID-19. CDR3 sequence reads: CASSQASSGRFIEQFF. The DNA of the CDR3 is TGTGCCAGCAGCCAGGCCTCTAGCGGGAGGTTCATTGAGCAGTTCTTC.